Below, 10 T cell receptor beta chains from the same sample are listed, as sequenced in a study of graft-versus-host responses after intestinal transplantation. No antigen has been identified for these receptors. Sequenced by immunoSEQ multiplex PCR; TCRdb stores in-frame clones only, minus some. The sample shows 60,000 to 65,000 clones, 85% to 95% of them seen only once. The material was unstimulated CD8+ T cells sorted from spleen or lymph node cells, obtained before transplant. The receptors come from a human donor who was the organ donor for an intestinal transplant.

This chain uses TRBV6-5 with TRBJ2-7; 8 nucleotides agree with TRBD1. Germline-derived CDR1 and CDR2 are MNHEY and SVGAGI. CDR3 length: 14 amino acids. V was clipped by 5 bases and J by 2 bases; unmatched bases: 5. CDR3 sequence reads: CASSGRQGPYEQYF. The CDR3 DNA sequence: TGTGCCAGCAGTGGGAGACAGGGGCCCTACGAGCAGTACTTC.

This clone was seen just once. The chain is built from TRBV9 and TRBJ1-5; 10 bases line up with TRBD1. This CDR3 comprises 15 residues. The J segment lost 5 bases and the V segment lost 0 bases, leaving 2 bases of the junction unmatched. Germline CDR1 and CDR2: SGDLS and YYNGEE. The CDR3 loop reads CASSVGGTGDQPQHF. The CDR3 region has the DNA TGTGCCAGCAGCGTAGGGGGGACAGGGGATCAGCCCCAGCATTTT.

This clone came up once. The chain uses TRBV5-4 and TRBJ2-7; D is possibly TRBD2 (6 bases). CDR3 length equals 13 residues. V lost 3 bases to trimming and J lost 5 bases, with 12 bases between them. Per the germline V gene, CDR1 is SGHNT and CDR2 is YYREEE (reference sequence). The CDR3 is CASSSGVVNEQYF. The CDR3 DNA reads TGTGCCAGCAGCTCGGGAGTGGTAAACGAGCAGTACTTC.

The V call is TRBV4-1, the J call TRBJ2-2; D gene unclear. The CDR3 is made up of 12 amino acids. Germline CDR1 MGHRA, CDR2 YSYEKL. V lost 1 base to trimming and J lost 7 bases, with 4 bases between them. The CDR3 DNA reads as TGCGCCAGCAGCCAAGGCAGCGGGGAGCTGTTTTTT. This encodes CASSQGSGELFF.

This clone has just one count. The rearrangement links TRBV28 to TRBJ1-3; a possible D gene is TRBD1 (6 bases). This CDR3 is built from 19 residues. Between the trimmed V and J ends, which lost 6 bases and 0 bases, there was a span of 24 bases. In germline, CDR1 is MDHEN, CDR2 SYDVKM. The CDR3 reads CASRQPGQRRVYSGNTIYF. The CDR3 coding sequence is TGTGCCAGCAGGCAACCGGGACAACGAAGAGTATACTCTGGAAACACCATATATTTT.

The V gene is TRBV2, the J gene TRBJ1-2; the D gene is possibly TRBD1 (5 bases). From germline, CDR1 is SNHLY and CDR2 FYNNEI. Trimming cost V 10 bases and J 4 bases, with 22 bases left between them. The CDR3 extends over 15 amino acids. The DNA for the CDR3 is TGTGCCACCTCCCGGGACGGAGGGGAAGGCTATGGCTACACCTTC. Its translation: CATSRDGGEGYGYTF.

The chain's CDR3 is CASSPVGALNEKLFF. DNA for the CDR3: TGTGCCAGCAGTCCAGTGGGGGCCCTTAATGAAAAACTGTTTTTT. The V and J genes are TRBV28 and TRBJ1-4; weak D call: TRBD1 (6 bases). This CDR3 spans 15 amino acids. From germline, CDR1 is MDHEN and CDR2 SYDVKM. The germline V and J ends were trimmed by 5 bases and 4 bases, with 14 bases remaining between them.

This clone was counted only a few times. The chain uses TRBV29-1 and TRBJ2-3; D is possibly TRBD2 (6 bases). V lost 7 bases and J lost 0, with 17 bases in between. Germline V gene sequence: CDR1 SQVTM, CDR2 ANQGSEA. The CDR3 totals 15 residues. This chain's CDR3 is CSAVSGGISTDTQYF. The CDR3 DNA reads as TGCAGCGCCGTATCGGGCGGGATTAGCACAGATACGCAGTATTTT.

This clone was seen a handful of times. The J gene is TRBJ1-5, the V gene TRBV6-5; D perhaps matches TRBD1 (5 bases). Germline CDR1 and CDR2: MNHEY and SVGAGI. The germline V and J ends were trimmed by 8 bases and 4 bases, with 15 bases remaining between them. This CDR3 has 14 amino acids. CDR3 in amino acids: CASSGRGSNQPQHF. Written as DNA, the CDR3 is TGTGCCAGCTCGGGTAGGGGCTCTAATCAGCCCCAGCATTTT.

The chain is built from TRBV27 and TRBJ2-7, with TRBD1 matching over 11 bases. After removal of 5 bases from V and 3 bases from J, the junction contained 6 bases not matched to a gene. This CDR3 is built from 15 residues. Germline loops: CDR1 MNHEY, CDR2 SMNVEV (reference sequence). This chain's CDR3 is CASSDRGTGGYEQYF. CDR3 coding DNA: TGTGCCAGCAGTGATAGAGGGACAGGGGGCTACGAGCAGTACTTC.